The next 10 T cell receptor beta chains were all read from a single sample in a study of regulatory T cells in long-lasting Graves disease. Time point reported: newly diagnosed GD, antithyroid drugs for less than 3 months. Making the TCR library involved RNA that had been extracted from PBMCs. Through Arm-PCR of CDR3 regions and iRepertoire HTBI primers, TCR beta libraries were built. A single record per CDR3 protein comes from TCRdb applying MiXCR to the multiplex PCR reads. This sample carries roughly 420,000 distinct CDR3 sequences, 12% to 15% of them seen once, and the ten largest clones take more than 15%. The same sample was also used in a study of T cells in Graves' hyperthyroidism and ophthalmopathy.

Material: peripheral blood mononuclear cells (PBMCs), obtained at new diagnosis, from a patient treated with antithyroid drugs. These receptors originate from a woman between 50 and 59 years old with Graves disease.

V gene TRBV5-8 combines with J gene TRBJ1-6, with D hard to call. Germline V gene lookup returns CDR1 SGHTS and CDR2 YDEGEE. V lost 7 bases to trimming and J lost 8 bases, with 22 bases between them. CDR3 length: 16 amino acids. Here the CDR3 DNA reads TGTGCCAGCGGCGAGGACCCCACGGCTTTGTATTCACCCCTCCACTTT. Encoded protein: CASGEDPTALYSPLHF.

This clonotype has ten or more counts. The chain is built from TRBV5-1 and TRBJ2-3, with TRBD2 identical over 9 bases. The J segment lost 1 base and the V segment lost 1 base, leaving 1 base of the junction unmatched. CDR1 is SGHRS, CDR2 YFSETQ, per germline. CDR3 length equals 15 residues. The CDR3 region is CASSLQREGTDTQYF. The CDR3 DNA sequence: TGCGCCAGCAGCTTGCAGCGGGAGGGCACAGATACGCAGTATTTT.

The chain links TRBV27 to TRBJ1-6; TRBD1 matches at 8 bases. The J segment lost 8 bases and the V segment lost 6 bases, leaving 9 bases of the junction unmatched. The CDR3 length is 15 residues. CDR1 is MNHEY and CDR2 is SMNVEV in the germline V gene (reference sequence). The CDR3 region has the DNA TGTGCCAGCAGATCCTTCGGACAGGGACATTCACCCCTCCACTTT. Translating gives CASRSFGQGHSPLHF.

The CDR3 loop is CATSDRSPPGETQYF. CDR3 nucleotide sequence: TGTGCCACCAGTGATAGATCCCCCCCGGGGGAGACCCAGTACTTC. The gene calls are TRBV24-1 and TRBJ2-5; a possible D gene is TRBD2 (5 bases). Germline-derived CDR1 and CDR2 are KGHDR and SFDVKD. Trimming shortened V by 3 bases and J by 5 bases, and 15 bases separated the two germline ends. The CDR3 loop spans 15 amino acids.

Turning to this clonotype: This likely reflects a read error, since a far larger clone is one base away. The chain employs TRBV6-1 and TRBJ2-7; either TRBD1 or TRBD2 may supply D (6 bases each). CDR1 is MNHNS and CDR2 is SASEGT in the germline V gene. The CDR3 has 18 residues. V was clipped by 2 bases and J by 7 bases, with 27 bases between them. CDR3 protein: CASSENRRGSLGRNEQYF. The CDR3 coding sequence is TGTGCCAGCAGTGAAAACCGGAGGGGGAGTTTAGGTCGGAATGAGCAGTACTTC.

This clonotype has at least ten counts. The chain is built from TRBV11-2 and TRBJ1-5; no clear D gene. CDR3 length: 17 amino acids. Germline values: CDR1 SGHAT, CDR2 FQNNGV. Trimming stripped 1 base from V and 2 bases from J, with 15 bases between. Here the CDR3 DNA reads TGTGCCAGCAGCTTAGCGTTGTCGGAGTGGGGCAATCAGCCCCAGCATTTT. This gives the protein CASSLALSEWGNQPQHF.

The rearrangement joins TRBV18 to TRBJ2-5, with D perhaps TRBD1 or TRBD2 (5 bases each). The CDR3 covers 15 residues. V was shortened by 1 base and J by 4 bases, with 13 bases between the two germline ends. Per germline, CDR1 KGHSH and CDR2 LQKENI. CDR3 sequence: CASSPLGGAGETQYF. The CDR3 bases are TGTGCCAGCTCACCACTTGGGGGTGCGGGAGAGACCCAGTACTTC.

This clonotype came up a few times. The chain is built from TRBV18 and TRBJ2-6, with no clear D. The germline V gene encodes CDR1 KGHSH and CDR2 LQKENI. The CDR3 extends over 19 amino acids. The ends were cut back, 2 bases at V and 0 bases at J, with 17 bases in the middle. In DNA, the CDR3 is TGTGCCAGCTCACCAGGGGTCGGGCGTCAAGACTCTGGGGCCAACGTCCTGACTTTC. As protein: CASSPGVGRQDSGANVLTF.

The sample holds one count of this clonotype. Just one base apart from a much larger clone, this may be a read error. The rearrangement links TRBV11-2 to TRBJ2-2; D may be TRBD2 (5 bases). CDR3 size: 18 residues. V lost 0 bases to trimming and J lost 3 bases, with 17 bases between them. Germline V CDR1 and CDR2: SGHAT, FQNNGV. CDR3 nucleotide sequence: TGTGCCAGCAGCTTAGATCCCGGGATAGCCGGATACACCGGGGAGCTGTTTTTT. Encoded protein: CASSLDPGIAGYTGELFF.

Many counts were recorded for this clonotype. This rearrangement joins TRBV7-3 to TRBJ2-3; TRBD1 matches 9 bases. The CDR3 has 16 residues. V shed 2 bases and J 3 bases; nucleotides not matched to a gene: 6. The germline CDR1 and CDR2 sequences are SGHTA and FQGTGA. CDR3 in DNA: TGTGCCAGCAGCTTACTGGCACAGGGGGCAACAGATACGCAGTATTTT. Its translation: CASSLLAQGATDTQYF.